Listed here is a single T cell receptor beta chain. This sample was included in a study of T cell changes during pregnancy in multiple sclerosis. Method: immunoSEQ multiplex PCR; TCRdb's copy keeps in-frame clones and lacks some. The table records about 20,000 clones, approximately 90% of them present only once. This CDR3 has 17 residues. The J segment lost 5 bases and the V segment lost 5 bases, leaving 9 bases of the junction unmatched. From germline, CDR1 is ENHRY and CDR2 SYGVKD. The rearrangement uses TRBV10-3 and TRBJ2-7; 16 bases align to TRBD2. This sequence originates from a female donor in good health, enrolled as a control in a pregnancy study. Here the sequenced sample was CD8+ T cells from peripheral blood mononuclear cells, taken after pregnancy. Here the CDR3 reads CAISPSGLAGGVDEQYF. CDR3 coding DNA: TGTGCCATCAGTCCCTCGGGACTAGCGGGAGGGGTCGACGAGCAGTACTTC.